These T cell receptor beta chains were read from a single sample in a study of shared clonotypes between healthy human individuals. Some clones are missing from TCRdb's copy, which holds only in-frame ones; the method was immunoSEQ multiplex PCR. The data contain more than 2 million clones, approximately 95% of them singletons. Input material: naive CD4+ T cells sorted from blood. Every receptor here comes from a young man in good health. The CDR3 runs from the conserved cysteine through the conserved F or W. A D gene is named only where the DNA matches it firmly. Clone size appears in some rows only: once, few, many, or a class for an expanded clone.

TGTGCCAGCAGCCCCCAATGGGGTGAAAAACTGTTTTTT	CASSPQWGEKLFF	NA	TRBV7-2	TRBJ1-4	NA
TGTGCCAGCAGCGGAGTTGGCTACACCTTC	CASSGVGYTF	NA	TRBV12-1	TRBJ1-2	NA
TGTGCCAGCAGCTTAACTAGCGGGGGCACAGATACGCAGTATTTT	CASSLTSGGTDTQYF	TRBD2	TRBV7-3	TRBJ2-3	NA
TGCGCCAGCAGCCCCCACCTGACATTAGAGACCCAGTACTTC	CASSPHLTLETQYF	NA	TRBV5-1	TRBJ2-5	NA
TGTGCCTGGAGTGTACTCGGGGCAGCTAACACCGGGGAGCTGTTTTTT	CAWSVLGAANTGELFF	NA	TRBV30	TRBJ2-2	NA
TGTGCCAGCAGGGTTGACAGGCCTTCCTACAATGAGCAGTTCTTC	CASRVDRPSYNEQFF	NA	TRBV2	TRBJ2-1	NA
TGTGCCAGCAGCTTAGCGGCTAGCGGGAGCTTCCACGAGCAGTACTTC	CASSLAASGSFHEQYF	TRBD2	TRBV7-2	TRBJ2-7	NA
TGTGCTAGTGGTTTGGTACATGGGACGGGAGGGCCAAGTGAGCAGTTCTTC	CASGLVHGTGGPSEQFF	TRBD2	TRBV12-5	TRBJ2-1	once
TGTGCCAGTAGAGATCGGGACGAGCAGTACTTC	CASRDRDEQYF	NA	TRBV19	TRBJ2-7	NA
TGTGCCAGCAGCTCTTTAGCGAACTCCTACGAGCAGTACTTC	CASSSLANSYEQYF	NA	TRBV7-8	TRBJ2-7	NA
TGTGCCAGCAGCGTAGAGTCCTTCTCTGGAAACACCATATATTTT	CASSVESFSGNTIYF	NA	TRBV9	TRBJ1-3	once
TGCAGTGCTAGGGGGTATGGCTACACCTTC	CSARGYGYTF	NA	TRBV20-1	TRBJ1-2	NA
TGTGCCTGGAGCGGGACTTTGGCTAGCGGGACAAGGACAGATACGCAGTATTTT	CAWSGTLASGTRTDTQYF	TRBD2	TRBV30	TRBJ2-3	NA
TGTGCCAGCAGCTCACCCGGGACAGGGAACCCGAGCTCCTACGAGCAGTACTTC	CASSSPGTGNPSSYEQYF	TRBD1	TRBV7-9	TRBJ2-7	NA
TGTGCCAGCTCACCTGGTACAGGGGAAAACACCATATATTTT	CASSPGTGENTIYF	TRBD1	TRBV18	TRBJ1-3	NA
TGTGCCAGTAGTTTCGCGAAGGGGGAGGGAAGACAGCCCCAGCATTTT	CASSFAKGEGRQPQHF	NA	TRBV19	TRBJ1-5	NA
TGCGCCAGCAGCTGGGGACAGATTAGCAATCAGCCCCAGCATTTT	CASSWGQISNQPQHF	TRBD1	TRBV5-1	TRBJ1-5	NA
TGCGCCAGCAGCTTGGCCGGACAGGGGGCAGGCTACACCTTC	CASSLAGQGAGYTF	TRBD1	TRBV5-1	TRBJ1-2	NA
TGTGCCAGCAGTCTCGACAGCCATCAGCCCCAGCATTTT	CASSLDSHQPQHF	NA	TRBV2	TRBJ1-5	NA
TGTGCCATCAGTGTAGGGGGTGCCAATCAGCCCCAGCATTTT	CAISVGGANQPQHF	NA	TRBV10-3	TRBJ1-5	NA
TGTGCCAGCAGCTTAGGGGGCGGGAGTAACTACAATGAGCAGTTCTTC	CASSLGGGSNYNEQFF	TRBD2	TRBV7-9	TRBJ2-1	NA